This section outlines one T cell receptor (beta chain) sequence together with its context. Its specificity is unknown. These data belong to a study of CD8+ T cells in alopecia areata. Overall study context: Those patients who were treated received oral tofacitinib, which was given at 5 to 10 mg twice daily for moderate-to-severe alopecia areata. The protocol delivered tofacitinib for 6 to 18 months, then withdrew it for 6 months. Study outcomes and limitations: Among the cells sequenced in scalp samples are also the resident alphabeta T cells of normal skin.

Extracted from the samples, RNA was reverse transcribed into cDNA to serve as the sequencing template. Clones were read by immunoSEQ multiplex PCR, and TCRdb kept only the in-frame ones, dropping some. The data hold 150,000 or so clones, with roughly 64% observed a single time. The germline gives CDR1 SNHLY, CDR2 FYNNEI. This CDR3 has 11 amino acids. Trimming cost V 5 bases and J 5 bases, with 6 bases left between them. Specimen: CD4+ T cells sorted from blood, collected at week 0. This receptor was obtained from a human donor with alopecia areata. The chain recombines TRBV2 with TRBJ2-5; D gene ambiguous. CDR3 sequence: CASSTVETQYF. In nucleotides, the CDR3 is TGTGCCAGCAGTACGGTGGAGACCCAGTACTTC.